The rows below give T cell receptor beta chains drawn from one sample of a study of cytomegalovirus exposure and HLA in healthy donors. The protocol was immunoSEQ multiplex PCR, while the TCRdb copy is restricted to in-frame clones and leaves out a portion. The table lists approximately 100,000 clones, around 85% of them singletons. Sequencing was performed on PBMCs. The receptors originated from a man between 60 and 75 years old in good health and CMV-seronegative. The CDR3 runs from the conserved cysteine through the conserved F or W. A D gene is named only where the DNA matches it firmly. Expanded clones are given a class, and other clones once, few, many or no size at all.

V gene	clone size	D gene	J gene	CDR3 DNA	CDR3 protein
TRBV11-1	once	TRBD1	TRBJ2-1	TGTGCCAGCAGCGAACTCCGGGACAGGACGCCCAGTGAGCAGTTCTTC	CASSELRDRTPSEQFF
TRBV19	NA	NA	TRBJ2-3	TGTGCCAGTAGTATAGGTCCAGGGGCCACAGATACGCAGTATTTT	CASSIGPGATDTQYF
TRBV9	NA	TRBD1	TRBJ2-7	TGTGCCAGCAGCGTGGGGACAGGCGTCTACGAGCAGTACTTC	CASSVGTGVYEQYF
TRBV9	NA	NA	TRBJ1-2	TGTGCCAGCAGCAGTGTCGGTGTGTATGGCTACACCTTC	CASSSVGVYGYTF
TRBV5-8	NA	TRBD1	TRBJ1-2	TGTGCCAGCAGCGGAGGACAGGGGCTCACTGGCTACACCTTC	CASSGGQGLTGYTF
TRBV4-3	NA	TRBD1	TRBJ2-2	TGCGCCAGCAGCCAAGCGGGACAGGGGGCTAAGGCCGGGGAGCTGTTTTTT	CASSQAGQGAKAGELFF
TRBV14	NA	NA	TRBJ2-1	TGTGCCAGCAGCCAAGTAAATGGGGCCGAGTTCTTC	CASSQVNGAEFF
TRBV5-1	NA	TRBD2	TRBJ2-1	TGCGCCAGCAGCTTGGCCATCCTGGGACTAGCGGGTGATCAGTTCTTC	CASSLAILGLAGDQFF
TRBV29-1	NA	TRBD2	TRBJ2-3	TGCAGCGGAACGGGACTAGCGGGGGACCTCACAGATACGCAGTATTTT	CSGTGLAGDLTDTQYF
TRBV5-1	NA	TRBD1	TRBJ1-1	TGCGCCAGCAACCTGGGACAGATGAACACTGAAGCTTTCTTT	CASNLGQMNTEAFF
TRBV7-2	few	NA	TRBJ1-5	TGTGCCAGCAGCTTCTCGAATCAGCCCCAGCATTTT	CASSFSNQPQHF
TRBV7-6	NA	TRBD2	TRBJ2-5	TGTGCCAGCAGCTTAGTTTCGGCTAGCGGATACCAAGAGACCCAGTACTTC	CASSLVSASGYQETQYF
TRBV5-1	NA	NA	TRBJ1-5	TGCGCCAGCAGCCCCTTAAGCAATCAGCCCCAGCATTTT	CASSPLSNQPQHF
TRBV7-9	NA	NA	TRBJ2-3	TGTGCCAGCAGCTCTCTCAGTTTCACAGATACGCAGTATTTT	CASSSLSFTDTQYF
TRBV6-5	NA	NA	TRBJ1-1	TGTGCCAGCAGCCGCCCGGGGACTGAAGCTTTCTTT	CASSRPGTEAFF
TRBV7-9	NA	TRBD2	TRBJ2-3	TGTTCCAGCAGCTCTGGTACTAGCGGGGGGCCGGATACGCAGTATTTT	CSSSSGTSGGPDTQYF
TRBV2	NA	NA	TRBJ2-5	TGTGCCAGCAGTGAATTTCCAGGACAAGAGACCCAGTACTTC	CASSEFPGQETQYF
TRBV27	NA	NA	TRBJ1-1	TGTGCCAGCCAGGACAGTATGAACACTGAAGCTTTCTTT	CASQDSMNTEAFF
TRBV5-8	few	TRBD2	TRBJ2-1	TGTGCCAGCAGCTTGTCGGGTCGGAGCGGGGGGACCGACAATGAGCAGTTCTTC	CASSLSGRSGGTDNEQFF
TRBV25-1	few	TRBD1	TRBJ1-2	TGTGCCAGCAGTGCAACCTCAAATACCTGGACAGGGTCGAGGGGCTACACCTTC	CASSATSNTWTGSRGYTF
TRBV19	NA	TRBD1	TRBJ1-5	TGTGCCAGTAGTATTAGTGGACAGGGGAAAAATCAGCCCCAGCATTTT	CASSISGQGKNQPQHF
TRBV7-9	once	NA	TRBJ1-2	TGTGCCAGCAGCCCCCGACGGGACTATGGCTACACCTTC	CASSPRRDYGYTF
TRBV5-1	NA	NA	TRBJ1-6	TGCGCCAGCAGCTTGGCCCAGGCGAATTCACCCCTCCACTTT	CASSLAQANSPLHF
TRBV5-6	NA	TRBD2	TRBJ2-5	TGTGCCAGCAGCTCGCTAGCGGGTTTCCAAGAGACCCAGTACTTC	CASSSLAGFQETQYF
TRBV7-9	NA	NA	TRBJ2-1	TGTGCCAGCAGCTTCCCTAATGAGCAGTTCTTC	CASSFPNEQFF
TRBV11-2	NA	NA	TRBJ1-4	TGTGCCAGCAGCTTAGGTGGCGGGTCTTTGGATGAAAAACTGTTTTTT	CASSLGGGSLDEKLFF
TRBV4-3	NA	NA	TRBJ1-3	TGCGCCAGCAGCCAAGATAAGGGGAACACCATATATTTT	CASSQDKGNTIYF
TRBV6-5	NA	NA	TRBJ2-4	TGTGCCAGCAGCCCCAACAGGGTCGCCAAAAACATTCAGTACTTC	CASSPNRVAKNIQYF
TRBV19	NA	NA	TRBJ1-2	TGTGCCAGTAGTATATCAGGGCAGGGCCGATACTATGGCTACACCTTC	CASSISGQGRYYGYTF
TRBV10-3	NA	TRBD1	TRBJ1-2	TGTGCCATCAGTGCAGTGAAAGGGGGCCATGGCTACACCTTC	CAISAVKGGHGYTF
TRBV25-1	NA	NA	TRBJ1-1	TGTGCCAGCAGTGAATATAGCCAGATGAACACTGAAGCTTTCTTT	CASSEYSQMNTEAFF
TRBV11-1	NA	TRBD1	TRBJ2-5	TGTGCCAGCAGGCCGGGACAGGGTTGTCGGGTTAGTGCCCAGTACTTC	CASRPGQGCRVSAQYF
TRBV30	few	TRBD1	TRBJ1-6	TGTGCCTGGAGGAGGGAGACAGGGTCCGGACCCCTCCACTTT	CAWRRETGSGPLHF
TRBV9	NA	NA	TRBJ1-2	TGTGCCAGCAGCCCCGGGAGAAGGGGCCAGAACTATGGCTACACCTTC	CASSPGRRGQNYGYTF
TRBV2	NA	NA	TRBJ1-1	TGTGCCAGCAGGACAGGAGCTGGCACTGAAGCTTTCTTT	CASRTGAGTEAFF
TRBV5-1	NA	NA	TRBJ2-5	TGCGCCAGCAGCTTAGGGCACAGGGAGGAGACCCAGTACTTC	CASSLGHREETQYF
TRBV2	few	NA	TRBJ2-5	TGTGCCAGCGTGAGAGGGGGGGCAAAGACCCAGTACTTC	CASVRGGAKTQYF
TRBV10-2	NA	NA	TRBJ2-5	TGCGCCAGCAGTATTCTGGGGGCCGAGACCCAGTACTTC	CASSILGAETQYF
TRBV6-5	NA	NA	TRBJ1-4	TGTGCCAGCAGTTACGATTCGGGAGCCCGGAATGAAAAACTGTTTTTT	CASSYDSGARNEKLFF
TRBV29-1	NA	TRBD2	TRBJ2-3	TGCAGCGTTGCCGGGACTAGCGGGACAGATACGCAGTATTTT	CSVAGTSGTDTQYF
TRBV9	NA	NA	TRBJ2-3	TGTGCCAGCAGCGACGGGGGTCGGTACACAGATACGCAGTATTTT	CASSDGGRYTDTQYF
TRBV5-1	NA	TRBD1	TRBJ2-3	TGCGCCAGCAGCTCGACGACAGGGAGCGATACGCAGTATTTT	CASSSTTGSDTQYF
TRBV19	NA	NA	TRBJ1-4	TGTGCCAGTACTACCAACAGGGCGACGTCTGAAAAACTGTTTTTT	CASTTNRATSEKLFF
TRBV5-1	NA	TRBD1	TRBJ1-5	TGCGCCAGCAGCTTGGAGGAGGCAGGGGGCGGTCAGCCCCAGCATTTT	CASSLEEAGGGQPQHF
TRBV7-3	NA	NA	TRBJ2-3	TGTGCCAGCAGCCCAACCCAGGGGGATACGCAGTATTTT	CASSPTQGDTQYF
TRBV5-1	NA	TRBD1	TRBJ1-6	TGCGCCAGCAGCTTGGGACAGGGTTTTGTTCCCCTCCACTTT	CASSLGQGFVPLHF
TRBV5-1	NA	NA	TRBJ1-2	TGCGCCAGCAGCTTGTCAGGGAACTATGGCTACACCTTC	CASSLSGNYGYTF
TRBV5-1	NA	NA	TRBJ1-4	TGCGCCAGCAGATACAGTAATGAAAAACTGTTTTTT	CASRYSNEKLFF
TRBV25-1	NA	NA	TRBJ1-4	TGTGCCAGCAGTGATGCAGGGTGGCGAGGTAATGAAAAACTGTTTTTT	CASSDAGWRGNEKLFF
TRBV29-1	NA	NA	TRBJ1-1	TGCAGCGTCGGGGGGGGCACTGAAGCTTTCTTT	CSVGGGTEAFF
TRBV5-1	NA	TRBD1	TRBJ1-3	TGCGCCAGCAGTAGGGACAGGATTGACACCATATATTTT	CASSRDRIDTIYF
TRBV11-2	few	TRBD1	TRBJ1-1	TGTGCCAGCAGCGTAACAGGGGACTTCACTGAAGCTTTCTTT	CASSVTGDFTEAFF
TRBV6-5	NA	TRBD2	TRBJ2-3	TGTGCCAGCAGTCTCGGGGGGGCTACAGATACGCAGTATTTT	CASSLGGATDTQYF
TRBV29-1	NA	NA	TRBJ2-3	TGCAGCGTGTTGCCTCGGGAGACAGATACGCAGTATTTT	CSVLPRETDTQYF
TRBV4-3	NA	TRBD2	TRBJ2-2	TGCGCCAGCAGCCAAGAGGCTAGCGGGGTCGGGGAGCTGTTTTTT	CASSQEASGVGELFF
TRBV6-1	NA	NA	TRBJ1-2	TGTGCCAGCACCCCACTCACTATTAACTATGGCTACACCTTC	CASTPLTINYGYTF
TRBV6-5	once	NA	TRBJ1-2	TGTGCCAGCAGTTACCATCGGGTCTCAGCTAACTATGGCTACACCTTC	CASSYHRVSANYGYTF
TRBV5-1	NA	NA	TRBJ1-2	TGCGCCAGCAGCCCTCAGGGCCCCGGCTACACCTTC	CASSPQGPGYTF